This TCR beta chain is drawn from a study of identical twins. TCRdb ran MiXCR on the 5' RACE reads and lists one entry per CDR3 protein. The sample carries some 500,000 distinct CDR3 sequences, 20% to 25% recorded once. This clonotype was seen a handful of times. Trimming shortened V by 5 bases and J by 5 bases, and 14 bases separated the two germline ends. The CDR3 covers 13 residues. Looked up from germline, CDR1 is SGHRS and CDR2 is YFSETQ. These records were also assigned to another study, of T cells expressing NK-cell markers. That paper notes: In a few donors, dominant clonotypes made up about 28.3-65% of CD3+CD56-NKG2C+ cells.

The source is a young woman in good health. The sequenced material came from CD4+ T cells sorted from blood. The J gene is TRBJ2-7, the V gene TRBV5-1, with unresolved D. CDR3 nucleotide sequence: TGCGCCAGCAGGGTTTCTTTGGGTCACGAGCAGTACTTC. Protein: CASRVSLGHEQYF.